A selection of T cell receptor beta chains follows, all from one sample in a study of spatial heterogeneity in lung cancer. TCRdb fed the 5' RACE reads into MiXCR, producing one record per CDR3 protein. The table has more than 9,500 distinct CDR3 sequences, more than 12% seen once. The material sequenced was lung tumor tissue, taken at surgery. All receptors derive from a male donor with early-stage non-small cell lung cancer. Each CDR3 is given without its conserved first and last residue. Fields, in order: clone size, J gene, D gene, V gene, CDR3 protein. The D gene is left open where the match is weak. Size is omitted from some rows. Given values are once, few, many or a class for expanded clones.

many,TRBJ2-7,-,TRBV6-5,ASSRHRSYEQY
-,TRBJ1-3,-,TRBV5-5,ASSPPGTLHSGNTIY
medium-sized,TRBJ2-7,-,TRBV5-1,ASSHRGSGTSSYEQY
many,TRBJ1-2,-,TRBV7-2,ASSFLQGYGYT
many,TRBJ1-6,TRBD1,TRBV6-6,ASSYRTGGSPLH
-,TRBJ1-6,-,TRBV28,ASSFEGLNSPLH
medium-sized,TRBJ1-1,TRBD1,TRBV20-1,SASSGQGNTEAF
many,TRBJ2-7,-,TRBV20-1,SARFGGSSYEQY
-,TRBJ2-3,-,TRBV27,ASTALSTDTQY
medium-sized,TRBJ1-5,-,TRBV6-5,ASSRETPGQPQH
many,TRBJ2-7,-,TRBV5-8,ASSGGPTYEQY
medium-sized,TRBJ2-7,-,TRBV12-3/TRBV12-4,ASREAGVYEQY
many,TRBJ1-2,TRBD1,TRBV27,ASRRDRTSYGYT
many,TRBJ1-1,-,TRBV20-1,SAHPPGTGNTEAF
medium-sized,TRBJ2-7,TRBD1,TRBV12-3/TRBV12-4,ASSYRQGAGRDEQY
many,TRBJ2-5,-,TRBV6-2/TRBV6-3,ASSQPGVGETQY
medium-sized,TRBJ1-5,-,TRBV5-6,ASSIQDRPYSNQPQH
medium-sized,TRBJ2-7,-,TRBV12-3/TRBV12-4,ASSFGPEQY
few,TRBJ2-7,-,TRBV25-1,ASGWDYEQY
medium-sized,TRBJ2-7,-,TRBV11-2,ASTPGAASYEQY
-,TRBJ1-2,-,TRBV5-1,ASSLDSYGYT
medium-sized,TRBJ2-5,TRBD1,TRBV29-1,SADGQVGETQY
many,TRBJ2-1,-,TRBV15,ATSSVASEYNEQF
many,TRBJ2-2,-,TRBV5-1,ASLPGTQNTGELF
medium-sized,TRBJ2-7,TRBD1,TRBV4-1,ASSQGKTGARLEQY
-,TRBJ2-7,-,TRBV11-2,ASTPGTYEQY
-,TRBJ2-3,-,TRBV12-3/TRBV12-4,ASSSSTDTDTQY
many,TRBJ2-5,-,TRBV7-2,ASSLWEDETQY
medium-sized,TRBJ2-1,-,TRBV20-1,SAEDTMTYNEQF
medium-sized,TRBJ2-7,-,TRBV4-1,ASSQVGTGQEQY
-,TRBJ2-1,TRBD2,TRBV20-1,SAAPPRGRYNEQF